The 29 T cell receptor beta chains presented below share a single source sample, sequenced in a study of blood T cell repertoires in COVID-19. Libraries were prepared by immunoSEQ multiplex PCR; TCRdb keeps only in-frame clonotypes and omits some of them. Found here are about 61,000 clones, about 88% of them singletons; the top ten hold approximately 5.1%. The sample comprised peripheral blood. These receptors were obtained from an elderly man in a cohort sampled during active COVID-19.

A single count supports this clone. This sequence joins TRBV30 and TRBJ1-5, with 8 nucleotides matching TRBD1. Germline trimming cut 2 bases from V and 2 bases from J; bases unmatched to any gene: 11. The CDR3 length is 17 residues. Germline V gene lookup returns CDR1 GTSNPN and CDR2 SVGIG (reference sequence). CDR3 sequence reads: CAWSLTGGSPGNQPQHF. The CDR3 bases are TGTGCCTGGAGTTTAACAGGGGGGTCCCCGGGCAATCAGCCCCAGCATTTT.

This clone was observed once. The gene calls are TRBV14 and TRBJ2-7; 8 positions match TRBD1. Germline V gives CDR1 SGHDN, CDR2 FVKESK. With 3 bases clipped from V and 2 bases from J, the junction kept 6 bases outside the gene matches. CDR3 size: 15 residues. The CDR3 spells CASSHQGAHPYEQYF. The CDR3 DNA follows: TGTGCCAGCAGCCACCAGGGGGCCCACCCCTACGAGCAGTACTTC.

This clone showed up just once. The chain carries TRBV19 and TRBJ1-3; D is possibly TRBD1 (5 bases). Trimming stripped 3 bases from V and 4 bases from J, with 13 bases between. The CDR3 is 15 amino acids. The germline V gene encodes CDR1 LNHDA and CDR2 SQIVND (reference sequence). The CDR3 sequence: CASSMTGESGNTIYF. DNA of the CDR3: TGTGCCAGTAGTATGACGGGGGAAAGCGGAAACACCATATATTTT. Full variable domain (missing parts from reference TRBV19 and TRBJ1-3): DGGITQSPKYLFRKEGQNVTLSCEQNLNHDAMYWYRQDPGQGLRLIYYSQIVNDFQKGDIAEGYSVSREKKESFPLTVTSAQKNPTAFYLCASSMTGESGNTIYFGEGSWLTVV.

This chain links TRBV5-1 with TRBJ2-3; 12 nucleotides agree with TRBD2. Germline V lookup: CDR1 SGHRS, CDR2 YFSETQ. V lost 4 bases to trimming and J lost 6 bases; unmatched junction nucleotides: 9. CDR3 length: 16 amino acids. CDR3 in amino acids: CASSLNLAGGPDTQYF. CDR3 in DNA: TGCGCCAGCAGCCTGAACCTAGCGGGAGGGCCGGATACGCAGTATTTT.

The chain links TRBV12-3 or TRBV12-4 to TRBJ2-3, with a weak D call TRBD1 (6 bases). V lost 4 bases and J 10 bases, leaving 12 bases between the germline ends. The length of the CDR3 is 12 residues. The CDR3 region has the DNA TGTGCCAGCAGTTCTGGACAGAACTCGCAGTATTTT. Amino acids: CASSSGQNSQYF.

The V and J genes are TRBV5-1 and TRBJ1-1, with D perhaps TRBD1 (5 bases). Trimming left V 4 bases short and J 8 bases short, with 12 bases between. Per the germline V gene, CDR1 is SGHRS and CDR2 is YFSETQ. This CDR3 is 12 amino acids long. The CDR3, as DNA: TGCGCCAGCAGCGCCTCCCGGGGGGAAGCTTTCTTT. Translation gives CASSASRGEAFF.

This clone was seen just once. V usage is TRBV5-1 and J usage is TRBJ1-2; possibly TRBD1 for D (6 bases). The CDR3 is 13 amino acids. CDR1 is SGHRS and CDR2 is YFSETQ in the germline V gene. V dropped 0 bases and J dropped 6 bases, with 9 bases sitting between them. The CDR3 nucleotides are TGCGCCAGCAGCTTGGTAGGGGGGGATGGCTACACCTTC. Translated: CASSLVGGDGYTF. The full variable domain, in which reference TRBV5-1 and TRBJ1-2 provide the parts outside the CDR3, is KAGVTQTPRYLIKTRGQQVTLSCSPISGHRSVSWYQQTPGQGLQFLFEYFSETQRNKGNFPGRFSGRQFSNSRSEMNVSTLELGDSALYLCASSLVGGDGYTFGSGTRLTVV.

The chain uses TRBV5-1 and TRBJ2-7, with a weak D call TRBD1 (6 bases). CDR1 and CDR2 (germline): SGHRS, YFSETQ. The CDR3 has 14 residues. Deletions cut 1 base from V and 0 bases from J, with 8 bases between. The CDR3: CASSLRQDSYEQYF. The CDR3 DNA reads TGCGCCAGCAGCTTGAGACAGGACTCCTACGAGCAGTACTTC.

This rearrangement joins TRBV5-5 to TRBJ2-2, with 7 bases aligning to TRBD1. CDR3 length: 16 amino acids. V was pared by 4 bases and J by 5 bases, with 11 bases of the junction left unmatched. Per the germline V gene, CDR1 is SGHKS and CDR2 is YYEKEE (reference sequence). The CDR3 region has the DNA TGTGCCAGCAGCGGGGGACAGCCCACCCGGACCGGGGAGCTGTTTTTT. Its translation: CASSGGQPTRTGELFF. The full variable domain, completed using reference TRBV5-5 and TRBJ2-2, is DAGVTQSPTHLIKTRGQQVTLRCSPISGHKSVSWYQQVLGQGPQFIFQYYEKEERGRGNFPDRFSARQFPNYSSELNVNALLLGDSALYLCASSGGQPTRTGELFFGEGSRLTVL.

The chain joins TRBV3-1 (or the pseudogene TRBV3-2) to TRBJ2-5, with 8 bases identical to TRBD1. The CDR3 sequence is 17 residues long. With 4 bases clipped from V and 4 bases from J, the junction kept 14 bases outside the gene matches. In germline, CDR1 is LGHDT, CDR2 YNNKEL (reference sequence). In nucleotides, the CDR3 is TGTGCCAGCAGCCTCAGGGGGACAGGCGTAGGGGTAGAGACCCAGTACTTC. Amino acid sequence: CASSLRGTGVGVETQYF.

This chain joins TRBV19 and TRBJ2-7, with 10 bases matching TRBD1. V shed 5 bases, J shed 4 bases, and the junction held 2 bases outside the gene matches. The CDR3 spans 13 residues. Germline V gene lookup returns CDR1 LNHDA and CDR2 SQIVND (reference sequence). The CDR3 sequence is CASSAGQGYEQYF. The CDR3 nucleotides are TGTGCCAGTAGTGCGGGACAGGGGTACGAGCAGTACTTC.

This chain connects TRBV4-3 to TRBJ2-7; 8 bases map to TRBD2. With 2 bases clipped from V and 2 bases from J, the junction kept 8 bases outside the gene matches. Germline V gene data show CDR1 as LGHNA and CDR2 as YSLEER. This CDR3 contains 16 residues. The CDR3 loop is CASSQSLAGRAYEQYF. CDR3 bases: TGCGCCAGCAGCCAATCTTTAGCGGGGAGAGCCTACGAGCAGTACTTC.

The rearrangement links TRBV5-1 to TRBJ2-2; tentatively, D is TRBD1 (5 bases). V was clipped by 1 base and J by 3 bases, with 10 bases between them. CDR3 length: 15 residues. Per germline, CDR1 SGHRS and CDR2 YFSETQ. The CDR3 loop reads CASSLMTAHTGELFF. The CDR3 DNA follows: TGCGCCAGCAGCTTGATGACAGCGCACACCGGGGAGCTGTTTTTT.

The chain links TRBV5-4 to TRBJ1-1; 9 bases fit TRBD1. CDR1 is SGHNT and CDR2 is YYREEE in the germline V gene (reference sequence). The CDR3 length is 14 residues. Germline trimming cut 2 bases from V and 5 bases from J; bases unmatched to any gene: 4. As DNA, the CDR3 is TGTGCCAGCAGCTTAGGGGACAGGGTTACTGAAGCTTTCTTT. Encoded protein: CASSLGDRVTEAFF.

The genes are TRBV7-2 and TRBJ1-3, with 9 positions matching TRBD1. The CDR3 runs 18 residues. Germline V lookup: CDR1 SGHTA, CDR2 FQGNSA. The J segment lost 2 bases and the V segment lost 6 bases, leaving 14 bases of the junction unmatched. The DNA of the CDR3 is TGTGCCAGCAGTCGATTAGGGGGGACAGGGACGACTGGAAACACCATATATTTT. This encodes CASSRLGGTGTTGNTIYF.

This rearrangement joins TRBV7-2 to TRBJ2-1; 9 bases are a match to TRBD2. After removal of 3 bases from V and 5 bases from J, the junction contained 8 bases not matched to a gene. Germline CDR1 is SGHTA and CDR2 is FQGNSA. CDR3 length: 16 amino acids. The CDR3 loop reads CASSFPAGGVNNEQFF. CDR3 DNA: TGTGCCAGCAGCTTCCCAGCGGGGGGCGTCAACAATGAGCAGTTCTTC.

This clone has more than one count but fewer than ten. V usage is TRBV6-6 and J usage is TRBJ2-1; 9 bases match TRBD2. Germline loops: CDR1 MNHNY, CDR2 SVGAGI (reference sequence). V lost 6 bases and J lost 9; bases outside the gene matches: 3. The CDR3 spans 12 residues. CDR3 nucleotides: TGTGCCAGCAGCTGGACTAGCGTTGAGCAGTTCTTC. Its translation: CASSWTSVEQFF.

This chain joins TRBV12-3 or TRBV12-4 and TRBJ1-6; D uncertain. CDR3 length: 12 amino acids. V was trimmed by 0 bases and J by 13 bases, leaving 7 bases between them. Here the CDR3 DNA reads TGTGCCAGCAGTTTAGCGCGGGGTCCCCTCCACTTT. It translates to CASSLARGPLHF.

The chain carries TRBV30 and TRBJ1-1, with a tentative D call TRBD1 (6 bases). The CDR3 is made up of 17 amino acids. Germline V gene data show CDR1 as GTSNPN and CDR2 as SVGIG (reference sequence). V lost 4 bases to trimming and J lost 0 bases, with 21 bases between them. The CDR3 protein is CAWTSLGGTTMNTEAFF. CDR3 DNA sequence: TGTGCCTGGACTTCGTTAGGGGGGACTACCATGAACACTGAAGCTTTCTTT.

The chain is built from TRBV7-9 and TRBJ1-1, with 9 bases aligning to TRBD1. V was clipped by 4 bases and J by 1 base; unmatched bases: 4. CDR3 length equals 15 residues. Germline V gene sequence: CDR1 SEHNR, CDR2 FQNEAQ (reference sequence). The CDR3 region has the DNA TGTGCCAGCAGCTCAGGGGACAGGGCGAACACTGAAGCTTTCTTT. Translated: CASSSGDRANTEAFF.

This clone has a single count. The V and J genes are TRBV10-3 and TRBJ1-1; 9 positions agree with TRBD1. V trimming: 6 bases; J trimming: 4 bases; junction bases outside the gene matches: 6. The germline gives CDR1 ENHRY, CDR2 SYGVKD. The CDR3 is made up of 14 amino acids. The CDR3 protein is CAIRGQGLVTEAFF. CDR3 nucleotide sequence: TGTGCCATCAGGGGACAGGGTTTAGTCACTGAAGCTTTCTTT.

This clone was observed at least ten times. J is TRBJ1-2 and V is TRBV14; 7 bases line up with TRBD1. Unmatched junction bases numbered 3, after V lost 1 base and J lost 7 bases. In germline, CDR1 is SGHDN, CDR2 FVKESK. This CDR3 has 13 residues. The CDR3 DNA sequence: TGTGCCAGCAGCCAAGTTCAGGGGGTTGGCTACACCTTC. It codes for CASSQVQGVGYTF. The full variable domain, its missing parts supplied by reference TRBV14 and TRBJ1-2, is EAGVTQFPSHSVIEKGQTVTLRCDPISGHDNLYWYRRVMGKEIKFLLHFVKESKQDESGMPNNRFLAERTGGTYSTLKVQPAELEDSGVYFCASSQVQGVGYTFGSGTRLTVV.

Only one count was recorded for this clone. This sequence joins TRBV5-1 and TRBJ2-3; the match to TRBD2 covers 10 bases. The length of the CDR3 is 14 residues. Unmatched junction bases numbered 4, after V lost 0 bases and J lost 9 bases. The germline V gene encodes CDR1 SGHRS and CDR2 YFSETQ. The CDR3 is CASSLEAGGGTQYF. In nucleotides, the CDR3 is TGCGCCAGCAGCTTGGAAGCGGGAGGGGGGACGCAGTATTTT.

The chain joins TRBV4-3 to TRBJ2-2; 13 nucleotides align to TRBD2. The CDR3 totals 19 residues. Germline V gene data show CDR1 as LGHNA and CDR2 as YSLEER. V shed 3 bases, J shed 6 bases, and the junction held 13 bases outside the gene matches. CDR3 in DNA: TGCGCCAGCAGCCATTTATTACGCACTAGCGGGGGGGCCCCCGGGGAGCTGTTTTTT. Protein sequence: CASSHLLRTSGGAPGELFF.

The rearrangement links TRBV27 to TRBJ1-1; a weak D match, TRBD1 (5 bases). Per the germline V gene, CDR1 is MNHEY and CDR2 is SMNVEV (reference sequence). Trimming removed 4 bases from V and 6 bases from J, with 12 bases in between. CDR3 length equals 13 residues. The CDR3 sequence: CASSWGGGSEAFF. The CDR3 DNA follows: TGTGCCAGCAGTTGGGGGGGTGGCTCTGAAGCTTTCTTT.

This clone was counted only a few times. The chain joins TRBV4-2 to TRBJ1-2, with D unclear. With 0 bases removed from V and 2 bases from J, the gap between germline ends came to 13 bases. From germline, CDR1 is LGHNA and CDR2 YNFKEQ. The CDR3 consists of 16 residues. The CDR3 nucleotides read TGTGCCAGCAGCCAAGATTTCGCAGGAGGCAACTATGGCTACACCTTC. As protein: CASSQDFAGGNYGYTF.

In its sample, this clone was seen once. The chain has TRBV23-1 and TRBJ1-2; the match to TRBD1 covers 10 bases. TRBV23-1 falls under the ORF class, with uncertain function. V lost 4 bases and J lost 5; bases outside the gene matches: 16. There are 18 residues in the CDR3. The CDR3 region has the DNA TGCGCCAGCAGTCCTTCCCCGGGACAGGGGACGTCTTGGTATGGCTACACCTTC. It encodes CASSPSPGQGTSWYGYTF.

This clone was picked up one time. This sequence joins TRBV27 and TRBJ1-2; D remains unclear. The ends were cut back, 5 bases at V and 7 bases at J, with 14 bases in the middle. Germline V CDR1 and CDR2: MNHEY, SMNVEV (reference sequence). The length of the CDR3 is 13 residues. The DNA for the CDR3 is TGTGCCAGCAGTAGACGTGAGCGGGGTGGCTACACCTTC. As protein: CASSRRERGGYTF.

J is TRBJ1-3 and V is TRBV5-6; D is unclear. Trimming cost V 1 base and J 0 bases, with 11 bases left between them. Germline V gives CDR1 SGHDT, CDR2 YYEEEE. The CDR3 totals 16 residues. CDR3 in amino acids: CASSLSGMSSGNTIYF. The CDR3, as DNA: TGTGCCAGCAGCTTGTCGGGAATGAGCTCTGGAAACACCATATATTTT.